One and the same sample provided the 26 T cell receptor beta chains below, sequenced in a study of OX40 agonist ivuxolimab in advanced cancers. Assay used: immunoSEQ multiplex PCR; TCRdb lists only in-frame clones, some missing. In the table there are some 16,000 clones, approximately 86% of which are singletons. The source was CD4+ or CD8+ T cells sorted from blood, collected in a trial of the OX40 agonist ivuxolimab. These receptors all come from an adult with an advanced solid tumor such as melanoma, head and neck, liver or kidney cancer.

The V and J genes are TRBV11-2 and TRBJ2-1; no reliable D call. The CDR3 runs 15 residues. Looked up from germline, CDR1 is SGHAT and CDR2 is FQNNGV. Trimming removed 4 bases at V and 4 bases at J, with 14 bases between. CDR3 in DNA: TGTGCCAGCAGCTCCCCGCAGGAGATATACAATGAGCAGTTCTTC. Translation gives CASSSPQEIYNEQFF. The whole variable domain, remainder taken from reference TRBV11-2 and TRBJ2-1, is EAGVAQSPRYKIIEKRQSVAFWCNPISGHATLYWYQQILGQGPKLLIQFQNNGVVDDSQLPKDRFSAERLKGVDSTLKIQPAKLEDSAVYLCASSSPQEIYNEQFFGPGTRLTVL.

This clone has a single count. CDR3 amino acids: CASSLTFGAGSQETQYF. The CDR3 DNA follows: TGTGCCAGCAGCTTAACGTTTGGGGCAGGGTCTCAAGAGACCCAGTACTTC. The rearrangement uses TRBV11-2 and TRBJ2-5; D is possibly TRBD1 (5 bases). The CDR3 spans 17 residues. Trimming removed 2 bases from V and 2 bases from J, with 18 bases in between. CDR1 and CDR2 (germline): SGHAT, FQNNGV.

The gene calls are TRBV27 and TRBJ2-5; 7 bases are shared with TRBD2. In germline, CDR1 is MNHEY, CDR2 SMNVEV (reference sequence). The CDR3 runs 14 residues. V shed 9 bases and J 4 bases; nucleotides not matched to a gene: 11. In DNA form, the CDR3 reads TGTGCCAGTTGGCGGGAGATGGTGTTAGAGACCCAGTACTTC. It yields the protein CASWREMVLETQYF.

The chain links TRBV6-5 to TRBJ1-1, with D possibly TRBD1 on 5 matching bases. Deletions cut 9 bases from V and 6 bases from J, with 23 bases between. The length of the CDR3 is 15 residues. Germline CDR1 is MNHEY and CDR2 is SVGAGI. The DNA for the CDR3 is TGTGCCAGTCGGCAACCAGAGGGGTTTGGGTCTGAAGCTTTCTTT. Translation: CASRQPEGFGSEAFF.

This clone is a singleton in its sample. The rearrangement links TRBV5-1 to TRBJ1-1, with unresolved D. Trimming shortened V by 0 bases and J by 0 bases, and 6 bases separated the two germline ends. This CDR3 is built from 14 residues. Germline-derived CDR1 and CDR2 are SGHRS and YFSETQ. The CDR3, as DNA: TGCGCCAGCAGCTTGGGGACCATGAACACTGAAGCTTTCTTT. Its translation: CASSLGTMNTEAFF.

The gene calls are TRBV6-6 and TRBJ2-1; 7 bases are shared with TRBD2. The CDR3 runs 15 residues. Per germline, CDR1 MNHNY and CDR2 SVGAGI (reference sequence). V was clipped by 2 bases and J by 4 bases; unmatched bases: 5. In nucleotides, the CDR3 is TGTGCCAGCAGTTACAGGGCTAGCGGTTACAATGAGCAGTTCTTC. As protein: CASSYRASGYNEQFF.

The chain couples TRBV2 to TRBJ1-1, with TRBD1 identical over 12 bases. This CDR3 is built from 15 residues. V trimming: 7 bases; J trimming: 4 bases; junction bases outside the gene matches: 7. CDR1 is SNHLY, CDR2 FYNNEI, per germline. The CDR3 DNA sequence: TGTGCCAGCACAGGGACAGGGGGCCTGATCACTGAAGCTTTCTTT. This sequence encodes CASTGTGGLITEAFF.

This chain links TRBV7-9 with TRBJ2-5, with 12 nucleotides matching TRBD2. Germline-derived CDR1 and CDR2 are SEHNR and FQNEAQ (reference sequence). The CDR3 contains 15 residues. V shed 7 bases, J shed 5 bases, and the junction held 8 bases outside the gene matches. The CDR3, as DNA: TGTGCCAGCACCCTAAGGACTAGCGGGAAGGAGACCCAGTACTTC. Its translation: CASTLRTSGKETQYF.

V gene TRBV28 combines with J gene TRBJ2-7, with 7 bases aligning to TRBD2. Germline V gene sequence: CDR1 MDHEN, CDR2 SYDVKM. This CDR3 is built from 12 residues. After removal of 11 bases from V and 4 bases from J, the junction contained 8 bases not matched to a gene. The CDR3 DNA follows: TGTGCCGTTCGAGGCGGGAGTTACGAGCAGTACTTC. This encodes CAVRGGSYEQYF.

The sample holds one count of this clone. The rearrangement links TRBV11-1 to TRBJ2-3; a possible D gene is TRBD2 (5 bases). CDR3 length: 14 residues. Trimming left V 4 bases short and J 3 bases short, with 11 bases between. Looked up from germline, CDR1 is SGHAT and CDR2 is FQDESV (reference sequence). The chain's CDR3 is CASSSDEGTDTQYF. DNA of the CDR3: TGTGCCAGCAGCTCTGATGAGGGTACAGATACGCAGTATTTT. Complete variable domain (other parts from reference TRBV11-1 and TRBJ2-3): EAEVAQSPRYKITEKSQAVAFWCDPISGHATLYWYRQILGQGPELLVQFQDESVVDDSQLPKDRFSAERLKGVDSTLKIQPAELGDSAMYLCASSSDEGTDTQYFGPGTRLTVL.

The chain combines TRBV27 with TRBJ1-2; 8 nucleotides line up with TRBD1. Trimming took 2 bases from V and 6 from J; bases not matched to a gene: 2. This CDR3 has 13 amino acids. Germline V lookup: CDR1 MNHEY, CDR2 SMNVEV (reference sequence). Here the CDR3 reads CASSLRTGNGYTF. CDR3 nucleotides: TGTGCCAGCAGTTTAAGGACAGGGAATGGCTACACCTTC.

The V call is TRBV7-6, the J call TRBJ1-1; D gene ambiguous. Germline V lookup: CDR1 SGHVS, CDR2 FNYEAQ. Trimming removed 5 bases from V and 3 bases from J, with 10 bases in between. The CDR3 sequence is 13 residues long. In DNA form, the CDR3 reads TGTGCCAGCAGCCCCGACGGTTACACTGAAGCTTTCTTT. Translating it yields CASSPDGYTEAFF.

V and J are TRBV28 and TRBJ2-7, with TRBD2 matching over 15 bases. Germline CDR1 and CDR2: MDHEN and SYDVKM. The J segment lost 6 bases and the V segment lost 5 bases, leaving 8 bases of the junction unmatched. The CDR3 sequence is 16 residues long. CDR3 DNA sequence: TGTGCCAGCAGTCGGCCCGGGACTAGCGGGAGGAGCGAGCAGTACTTC. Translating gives CASSRPGTSGRSEQYF.

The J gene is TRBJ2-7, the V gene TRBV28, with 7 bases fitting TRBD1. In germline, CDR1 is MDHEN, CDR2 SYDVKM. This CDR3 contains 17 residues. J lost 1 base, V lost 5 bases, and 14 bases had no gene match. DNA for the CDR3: TGTGCCAGCAGTCGAGGCGCCGGGACAGCTTCTTCCTACGAGCAGTACTTC. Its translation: CASSRGAGTASSYEQYF.

The CDR3 spells CASSMFGASGTSSGANVLTF. The CDR3 DNA reads TGTGCCAGTAGTATGTTCGGGGCTAGCGGAACTAGCTCTGGGGCCAACGTCCTGACTTTC. The V and J genes are TRBV19 and TRBJ2-6; 7 bases line up with TRBD2. V was clipped by 3 bases and J by 0 bases; unmatched bases: 14. The germline V gene has CDR1 LNHDA and CDR2 SQIVND (reference sequence). This CDR3 is built from 20 residues.

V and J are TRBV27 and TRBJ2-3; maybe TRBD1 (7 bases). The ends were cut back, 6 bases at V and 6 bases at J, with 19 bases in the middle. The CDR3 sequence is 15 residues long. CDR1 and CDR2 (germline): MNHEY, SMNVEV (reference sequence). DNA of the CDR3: TGTGCCAGCAGGAAGCGTGGAGGGGGCAGGGATACGCAGTATTTT. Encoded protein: CASRKRGGGRDTQYF.

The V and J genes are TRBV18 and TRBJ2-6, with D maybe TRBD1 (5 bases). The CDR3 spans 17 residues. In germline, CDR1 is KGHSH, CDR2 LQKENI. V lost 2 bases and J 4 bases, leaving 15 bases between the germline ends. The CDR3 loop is CASSPYFQGVGANVLTF. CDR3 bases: TGTGCCAGCTCACCATATTTCCAGGGTGTGGGGGCCAACGTCCTGACTTTC.

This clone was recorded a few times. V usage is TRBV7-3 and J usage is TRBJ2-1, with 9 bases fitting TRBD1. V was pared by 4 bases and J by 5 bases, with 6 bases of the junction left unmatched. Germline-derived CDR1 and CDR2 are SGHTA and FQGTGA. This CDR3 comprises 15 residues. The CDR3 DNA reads TGTGCCAGCAGCTCAACAGGGGGCTCGGACAATGAGCAGTTCTTC. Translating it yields CASSSTGGSDNEQFF.

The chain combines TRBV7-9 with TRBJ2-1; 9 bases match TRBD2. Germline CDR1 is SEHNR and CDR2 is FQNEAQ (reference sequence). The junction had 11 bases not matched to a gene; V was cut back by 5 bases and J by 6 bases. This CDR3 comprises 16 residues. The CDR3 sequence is CASSPRPASGVNEQFF. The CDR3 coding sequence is TGTGCCAGCAGCCCCCGTCCGGCTAGCGGGGTCAATGAGCAGTTCTTC.

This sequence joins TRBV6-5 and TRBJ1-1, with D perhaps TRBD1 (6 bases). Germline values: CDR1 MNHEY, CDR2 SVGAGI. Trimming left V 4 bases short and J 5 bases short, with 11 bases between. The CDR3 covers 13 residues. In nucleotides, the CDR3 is TGTGCCAGCAGTTCGTCCAGGGGAACTGAAGCTTTCTTT. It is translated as CASSSSRGTEAFF.

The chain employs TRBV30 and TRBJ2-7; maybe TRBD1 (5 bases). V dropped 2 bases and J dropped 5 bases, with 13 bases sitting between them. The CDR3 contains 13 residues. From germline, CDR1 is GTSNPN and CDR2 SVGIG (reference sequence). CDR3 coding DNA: TGTGCCTGGAGTTTCCAGGGTTTAAACGAGCAGTACTTC. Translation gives CAWSFQGLNEQYF. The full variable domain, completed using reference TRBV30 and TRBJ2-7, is SQTIHQWPATLVQPVGSPLSLECTVEGTSNPNLYWYRQAAGRGLQLLFYSVGIGQISSEVPQNLSASRPQDRQFILSSKKLLLSDSGFYLCAWSFQGLNEQYFGPGTRLTVT.

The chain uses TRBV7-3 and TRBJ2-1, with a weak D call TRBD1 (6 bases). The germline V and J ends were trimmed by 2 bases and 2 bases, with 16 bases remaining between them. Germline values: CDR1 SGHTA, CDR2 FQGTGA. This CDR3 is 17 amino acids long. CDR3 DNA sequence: TGTGCCAGCAGCTTAGGGGACACCAAGGGGACCTACAATGAGCAGTTCTTC. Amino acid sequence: CASSLGDTKGTYNEQFF.

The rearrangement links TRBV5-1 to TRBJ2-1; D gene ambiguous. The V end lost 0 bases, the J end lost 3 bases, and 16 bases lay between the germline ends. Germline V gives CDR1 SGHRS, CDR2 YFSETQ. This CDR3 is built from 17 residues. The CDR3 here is CASSLVGLVGNYNEQFF. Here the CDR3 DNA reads TGCGCCAGCAGCTTGGTGGGGTTGGTTGGGAACTACAATGAGCAGTTCTTC. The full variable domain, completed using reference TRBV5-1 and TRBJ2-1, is KAGVTQTPRYLIKTRGQQVTLSCSPISGHRSVSWYQQTPGQGLQFLFEYFSETQRNKGNFPGRFSGRQFSNSRSEMNVSTLELGDSALYLCASSLVGLVGNYNEQFFGPGTRLTVL.

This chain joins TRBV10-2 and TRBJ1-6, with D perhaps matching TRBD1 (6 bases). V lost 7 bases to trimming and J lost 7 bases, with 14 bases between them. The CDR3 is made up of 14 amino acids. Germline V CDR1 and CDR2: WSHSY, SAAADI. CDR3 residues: CASKWTALNSPLHF. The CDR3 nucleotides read TGCGCCAGCAAGTGGACAGCCCTCAATTCACCCCTCCACTTT.

CDR3 DNA sequence: TGTGCCAGCAGCTTAGAATCCGGAGCGGGAGGGCGGGAGCAGTACTTC. Translated: CASSLESGAGGREQYF. The chain links TRBV7-9 to TRBJ2-5; 10 bases fit TRBD2. J was trimmed by 11 bases and V by 1 base; bases with no gene match: 13. Germline V gene sequence: CDR1 SEHNR, CDR2 FQNEAQ (reference sequence). This CDR3 is built from 16 residues.

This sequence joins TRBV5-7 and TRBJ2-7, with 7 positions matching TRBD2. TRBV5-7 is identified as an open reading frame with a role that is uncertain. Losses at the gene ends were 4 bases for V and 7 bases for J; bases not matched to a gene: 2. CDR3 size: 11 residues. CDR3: CASSAGGEQYF. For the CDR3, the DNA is TGTGCCAGCAGCGCCGGGGGGGAGCAGTACTTC.